A single sample gave rise to the 19 T cell receptor beta chains below, sequenced in a study of shared clonotypes between healthy human individuals. Profiled with immunoSEQ multiplex PCR; TCRdb holds only in-frame clones, not every one. The sample has roughly 96,000 clones; about 45% are singletons. Input material: PBMCs. The source of these receptors is a woman aged 35 to 49 in good health. Some clones in this sample may be carry-over from other donors' samples.

This clone has a handful of counts. The chain joins TRBV10-3 to TRBJ1-1, with unresolved D. V was shortened by 6 bases and J by 0 bases, with 11 bases between the two germline ends. Germline assignment: CDR1 ENHRY and CDR2 SYGVKD. This CDR3 is built from 14 residues. The CDR3 here is CAIRSGTMNTEAFF. The CDR3 region has the DNA TGTGCCATCAGGAGCGGCACCATGAACACTGAAGCTTTCTTT.

This clone has a count of ten or more. The DNA of the CDR3 is TGCAGCGTAAGACAGGATTCGGATACGCAGTATTTT. This codes for CSVRQDSDTQYF. The rearrangement links TRBV29-1 to TRBJ2-3, with D perhaps matching TRBD1 (6 bases). Trimming removed 6 bases from V and 6 bases from J, with 13 bases in between. Germline lookup yields CDR1 SQVTM and CDR2 ANQGSEA. The CDR3 runs 12 residues.

This clone was counted many times. CDR3 nucleotides: TGTGCCAGCAGCTTGGCTAGCACAGATACGCAGTATTTT. Translation: CASSLASTDTQYF. The V gene is TRBV5-4, the J gene TRBJ2-3; no reliable D call. There are 13 residues in the CDR3. CDR1 and CDR2 (germline): SGHNT, YYREEE (reference sequence). V lost 0 bases to trimming and J lost 0 bases, with 2 bases between them. Looking up the rest from reference TRBV5-4 and TRBJ2-3 gives the full variable domain: ETGVTQSPTHLIKTRGQQVTLRCSSQSGHNTVSWYQQALGQGPQFIFQYYREEENGRGNFPPRFSGLQFPNYSSELNVNALELDDSALYLCASSLASTDTQYFGPGTRLTVL.

This clone appeared a few times. The chain couples TRBV7-2 to TRBJ2-7; 10 nucleotides align to TRBD2. From germline, CDR1 is SGHTA and CDR2 FQGNSA. V trimming: 1 base; J trimming: 4 bases; junction bases outside the gene matches: 4. CDR3 size: 15 residues. CDR3 loop: CASSLGSSGSYEQYF. The CDR3 coding sequence is TGTGCCAGCAGCTTAGGATCTAGCGGGAGTTACGAGCAGTACTTC. Drawing the rest from reference TRBV7-2 and TRBJ2-7, the complete variable domain is GAGVSQSPSNKVTEKGKDVELRCDPISGHTALYWYRQSLGQGLEFLIYFQGNSAPDKSGLPSDRFSAERTGGSVSTLTIQRTQQEDSAVYLCASSLGSSGSYEQYFGPGTRLTVT.

This clone was observed a handful of times. The gene calls are TRBV2 and TRBJ1-4; D ambiguous. V was clipped by 1 base and J by 8 bases, with 14 bases between them. This CDR3 is 15 amino acids long. The germline CDR1 and CDR2 sequences are SNHLY and FYNNEI. The CDR3 DNA is TGTGCCAGCAGTGAAGGAGCAGGTGCTTGGGAAAAACTGTTTTTT. This encodes CASSEGAGAWEKLFF.

This sequence joins TRBV15 and TRBJ1-3; D unclear. Germline V gene lookup returns CDR1 LNHNV and CDR2 YYDKDF (reference sequence). Trimming left V 1 base short and J 2 bases short, with 9 bases between. The CDR3 has 15 amino acids. CDR3 region: CATSRGGPTGNTIYF. CDR3 in DNA: TGTGCCACCAGCAGAGGAGGGCCGACTGGAAACACCATATATTTT.

This clone has at least ten counts. This chain connects TRBV15 to TRBJ2-1; 8 bases map to TRBD1. The CDR3 loop spans 14 amino acids. Trimming cost V 4 bases and J 7 bases; bases outside gene matches: 6. Germline V gives CDR1 LNHNV, CDR2 YYDKDF (reference sequence). This CDR3 is CATSMDRERNEQFF. Written as DNA, the CDR3 is TGTGCCACCAGCATGGACAGGGAGAGGAATGAGCAGTTCTTC.

This chain links TRBV6-5 with TRBJ2-7; D gene unclear. The CDR3 length is 13 residues. The V and J ends lost 6 bases and 2 bases respectively, with 11 bases between them. Germline V CDR1 and CDR2: MNHEY, SVGAGI. Written as DNA, the CDR3 is TGTGCCAGCAGCCCCCTTACCGCCTACGAGCAGTACTTC. Its protein is CASSPLTAYEQYF.

About this clone itself: A far larger clone is just one base off, so this is likely a read error. The rearrangement links TRBV5-1 to TRBJ2-1; D unclear. Germline V lookup: CDR1 SGHRS, CDR2 YFSETQ. Deletions cut 0 bases from V and 9 bases from J, with 13 bases between. The CDR3 loop spans 14 amino acids. CDR3 bases: TGCGCCAGCAGCTTGGGATTACGGGTCGGTGAGCAGTTCTTC. Amino acid sequence: CASSLGLRVGEQFF. Variable domain in full (rest from reference TRBV5-1 and TRBJ2-1): KAGVTQTPRYLIKTRGQQVTLSCSPISGHRSVSWYQQTPGQGLQFLFEYFSETQRNKGNFPGRFSGRQFSNSRSEMNVSTLELGDSALYLCASSLGLRVGEQFFGPGTRLTVL.

This clone was found many times. V is TRBV28 and J is TRBJ2-7; 10 nucleotides match TRBD2. There are 16 residues in the CDR3. Germline CDR1 MDHEN, CDR2 SYDVKM. V lost 3 bases, J lost 1 base, and 6 bases stayed unmatched. The CDR3 here is CASSFHTSGKSYEQYF. The CDR3, as DNA: TGTGCCAGCAGTTTTCACACTAGCGGGAAATCCTACGAGCAGTACTTC. The full variable domain, in which reference TRBV28 and TRBJ2-7 provide the parts outside the CDR3, is DVKVTQSSRYLVKRTGEKVFLECVQDMDHENMFWYRQDPGLGLRLIYFSYDVKMKEKGDIPEGYSVSREKKERFSLILESASTNQTSMYLCASSFHTSGKSYEQYFGPGTRLTVT.

Many counts were recorded for this clone. The CDR3 region is CASSRIGQGASEAFF. As DNA, the CDR3 is TGTGCCAGCAGCCGAATCGGACAGGGGGCCTCTGAAGCTTTCTTT. The chain recombines TRBV7-7 with TRBJ1-1, with TRBD1 identical over 11 bases. V lost 5 bases to trimming and J lost 6 bases; unmatched junction nucleotides: 8. The CDR3 covers 15 residues. Germline V gene sequence: CDR1 SSHAT, CDR2 FNYEAQ (reference sequence).

The table lists this clone with many counts. The gene calls are TRBV9 and TRBJ2-4; the match to TRBD1 covers 9 bases. The CDR3 totals 14 residues. Germline V gene lookup returns CDR1 SGDLS and CDR2 YYNGEE. V shed 2 bases and J 9 bases; nucleotides not matched to a gene: 6. This CDR3 reads CASSVGQGYGIQYF. The DNA of the CDR3 is TGTGCCAGCAGCGTGGGACAGGGTTACGGCATTCAGTACTTC.

Only a few counts were recorded for this clone. The V call is TRBV28, the J call TRBJ1-5; weak D call: TRBD1 (6 bases). CDR1 and CDR2 from the germline V gene are MDHEN and SYDVKM. The V end was cut by 5 bases, the J end by 6 bases, with 17 bases between. This CDR3 is built from 15 residues. The CDR3 DNA is TGTGCCAGCAGTCAGGTCGGGGGGCCGAGTCAGCCCCAGCATTTT. Protein product: CASSQVGGPSQPQHF.

V usage is TRBV30 and J usage is TRBJ1-3; D may be TRBD1 (5 bases). The CDR3 is 13 residues long. V was trimmed by 3 bases and J by 6 bases, leaving 12 bases between them. Germline V CDR1 and CDR2: GTSNPN, SVGIG (reference sequence). The CDR3 nucleotides are TGTGCCTGGAGGGGACGGGCCTCAAACACCATATATTTT. Amino acid sequence: CAWRGRASNTIYF. The full variable domain, rest sourced from reference TRBV30 and TRBJ1-3, is SQTIHQWPATLVQPVGSPLSLECTVEGTSNPNLYWYRQAAGRGLQLLFYSVGIGQISSEVPQNLSASRPQDRQFILSSKKLLLSDSGFYLCAWRGRASNTIYFGEGSWLTVV.

Points on this clone: A single base separates this from a much larger clone, so it may be a read error. The V and J genes are TRBV6-5 and TRBJ1-1; 8 bases align to TRBD1. CDR3 length: 13 amino acids. CDR1 and CDR2 (germline): MNHEY, SVGAGI. CDR3 nucleotides: TGTGCCAGCAGTTACTCCAGGGGGCGACCAGCTCTCTTT. Protein: CASSYSRGRPALF.

The genes are TRBV9 and TRBJ1-5, with 8 bases fitting TRBD1. Trimming removed 4 bases from V and 8 bases from J; junction bases left unmatched: 8. CDR1 and CDR2 (germline): SGDLS, YYNGEE. This CDR3 is built from 14 residues. The CDR3 coding sequence is TGTGCCAGCAGCCCGGACAGGGTATCTGAGCCCCAGCATTTT. Amino acid sequence: CASSPDRVSEPQHF.

The V gene is TRBV5-8, the J gene TRBJ1-1; D gene ambiguous. CDR1 and CDR2 from the germline V gene are SGHTS and YDEGEE. This CDR3 spans 17 amino acids. V was pared by 0 bases and J by 2 bases, with 17 bases between. The CDR3 reads CASSLARLSTGNTEAFF. The DNA of the CDR3 is TGTGCCAGCAGCTTGGCCAGGTTATCCACGGGAAACACTGAAGCTTTCTTT.

This clone was counted ten times or more. Within the sample, other DNA sequences also encode this same CDR3. The genes are TRBV29-1 and TRBJ1-2; 7 bases line up with TRBD1. The germline V gene has CDR1 SQVTM and CDR2 ANQGSEA. J gave up 1 base and V 7 bases, and 3 bases lay outside the gene matches. The CDR3 is 12 amino acids. CDR3 protein: CSARDSNYGYTF. CDR3 in DNA: TGCAGCGCTAGGGACAGTAACTATGGCTACACCTTC.

The chain links TRBV4-1 to TRBJ1-2, with D maybe TRBD1 (5 bases). This CDR3 is 15 amino acids long. The germline V and J ends were trimmed by 0 bases and 4 bases, with 12 bases remaining between them. CDR1 is MGHRA, CDR2 YSYEKL, per germline. The CDR3 reads CASSQDLAGTYGYTF. CDR3 sequence (DNA): TGCGCCAGCAGCCAAGATTTAGCAGGGACCTATGGCTACACCTTC.